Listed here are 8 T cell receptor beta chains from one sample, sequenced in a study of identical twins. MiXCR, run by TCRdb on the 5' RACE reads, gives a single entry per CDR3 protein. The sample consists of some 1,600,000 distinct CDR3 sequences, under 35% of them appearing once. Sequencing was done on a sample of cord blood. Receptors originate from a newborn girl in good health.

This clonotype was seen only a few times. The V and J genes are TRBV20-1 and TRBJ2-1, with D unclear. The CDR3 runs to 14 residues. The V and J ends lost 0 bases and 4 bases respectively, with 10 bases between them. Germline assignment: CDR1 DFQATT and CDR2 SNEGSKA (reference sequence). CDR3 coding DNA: TGCAGTGCTAGAGATATCGTGGGGTACAATGAGCAGTTCTTC. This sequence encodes CSARDIVGYNEQFF.

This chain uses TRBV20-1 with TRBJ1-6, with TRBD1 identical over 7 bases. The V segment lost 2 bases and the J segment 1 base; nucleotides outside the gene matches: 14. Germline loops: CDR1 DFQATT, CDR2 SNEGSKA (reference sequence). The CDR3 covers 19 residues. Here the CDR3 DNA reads TGCAGTGCTAGACGGTACCGGGACAGAATAAAGTCCTATAATTCACCCCTCCACTTT. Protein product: CSARRYRDRIKSYNSPLHF.

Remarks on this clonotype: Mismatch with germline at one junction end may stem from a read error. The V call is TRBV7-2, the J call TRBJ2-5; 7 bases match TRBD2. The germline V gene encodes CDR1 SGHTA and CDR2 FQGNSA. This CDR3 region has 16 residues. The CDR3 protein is CASGLTLADYQETQYF. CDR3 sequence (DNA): TGTGCCAGCGGCTTAACCCTAGCGGACTACCAAGAGACCCAGTACTTC.

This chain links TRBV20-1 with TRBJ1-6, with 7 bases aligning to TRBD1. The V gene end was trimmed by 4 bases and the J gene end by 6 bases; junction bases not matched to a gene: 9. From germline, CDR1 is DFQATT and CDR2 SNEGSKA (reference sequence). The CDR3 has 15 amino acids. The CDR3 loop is CSATPRPGGNSPLHF. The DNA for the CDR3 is TGCAGTGCTACCCCTAGGCCAGGGGGTAATTCACCCCTCCACTTT.

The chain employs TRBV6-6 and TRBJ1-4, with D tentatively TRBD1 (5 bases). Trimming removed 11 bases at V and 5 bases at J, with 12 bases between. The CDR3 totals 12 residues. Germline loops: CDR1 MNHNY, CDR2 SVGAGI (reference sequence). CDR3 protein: CAATVPNEKLFF. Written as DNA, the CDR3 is TGTGCCGCGACAGTCCCAAATGAAAAACTGTTTTTT.

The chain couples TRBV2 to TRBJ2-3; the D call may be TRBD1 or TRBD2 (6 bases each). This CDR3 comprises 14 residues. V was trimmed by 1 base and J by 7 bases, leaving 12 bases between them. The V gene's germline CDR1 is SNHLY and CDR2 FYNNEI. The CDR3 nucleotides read TGTGCCAGCAGTGAAGGTGGGGGGCATAATACGCAGTATTTT. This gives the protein CASSEGGGHNTQYF.

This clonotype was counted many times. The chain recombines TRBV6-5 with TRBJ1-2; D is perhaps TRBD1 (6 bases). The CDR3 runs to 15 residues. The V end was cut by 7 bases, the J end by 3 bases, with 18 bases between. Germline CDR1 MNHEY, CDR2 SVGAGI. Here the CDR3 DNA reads TGTGCCAGCAAACAGGGACGAAGCCATGACTATGGCTACACCTTC. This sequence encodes CASKQGRSHDYGYTF.

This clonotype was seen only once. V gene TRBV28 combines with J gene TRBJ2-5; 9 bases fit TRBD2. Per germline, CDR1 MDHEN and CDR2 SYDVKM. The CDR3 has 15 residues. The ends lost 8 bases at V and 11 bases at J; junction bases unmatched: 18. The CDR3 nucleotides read TGTGCCAGCGCCTGGGGACTAGCTAGATACAATGAGCAGTACTTC. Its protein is CASAWGLARYNEQYF.